Below, one T cell receptor beta chain is given with its context. How the authors handled the data: Amplification with reference gene primers provided the estimates of nucleated cell counts. The table came from immunoSEQ multiplex PCR; TCRdb's copy has only in-frame clones and leaves some out. V and J calls plus clone size are reproduced from that table; the DNA served to infer D and trimming. The data show 150,000 to 180,000 clones, roughly four fifths seen once. This record belongs to a study of blood T cell repertoires in COVID-19. Study overall: Collection of acute and convalescent COVID-19 samples took place in the United States, Italy and Spain. In each case, the material was cDNA or gDNA derived from T cells, B-cell-depleted T cells, or PBMCs.

The V and J ends lost 3 bases and 6 bases, in that order; junction bases with no gene match: 6. CDR3 size: 15 residues. Germline CDR1 reads SGHTA; CDR2 reads FQGNSA. Seattle participants joined during active infection and were tracked over time. The specimen sequenced was peripheral blood. This chain connects TRBV7-2 to TRBJ2-2; 8 bases match TRBD1. The source of this sequence is a woman in her sixties with COVID-19, enrolled during active disease. The CDR3 sequence is CASSFRQGMSGELFF. The CDR3 bases are TGTGCCAGCAGCTTCCGACAGGGGATGTCCGGGGAGCTGTTTTTT.